Listed here is a single T cell receptor (beta chain). The sample is drawn from a study of blood T cell repertoires in COVID-19. Some clones are missing from TCRdb's copy, which holds only in-frame ones; the method was immunoSEQ multiplex PCR. The sample has under 200,000 clones, around 77% seen once; the top ten hold around 3%. The source of this sequence is a man between 70 and 80 years old with acute or convalescent COVID-19. Sequenced sample: peripheral blood.

CDR3 DNA sequence: TGTGCCAGCAGCTCTACAACTACGGACATTCAGTACTTC. Translation: CASSSTTTDIQYF. The J gene is TRBJ2-4, the V gene TRBV21-1; TRBD2, as called in the table, went unchecked against the DNA. TRBV21-1 is shown as a pseudogene. The length of the CDR3 is 13 residues.